This T cell receptor (beta chain) was profiled in a study of blood T cells in healthy people across ages. As regards this clonotype: Its specificity is not known.

Sample-barcoded 5' priming and a J-beta primer mix drove a second PCR of roughly 6 to 12 cycles. All cDNA molecules were each tagged by a template-switch adaptor with 12 random nucleotides. TCRdb reprocessed the 5' RACE reads with MiXCR, giving one entry per CDR3 protein. The top ten hold about an eighth of the sample, which has approximately 900,000 distinct CDR3 sequences, about 44% seen once. Researchers collected about 9.6 milliliters of peripheral blood from every single donor. V was cut by 8 bases and J by 0 bases, with 10 bases left in between. Germline V gene sequence: CDR1 KGHSH, CDR2 LQKENI. The CDR3 extends over 13 amino acids. Findings of the study overall: With age, beta diversity per million T cells declined roughly linearly, significantly by about 37.

The sample was blood. V gene TRBV18 combines with J gene TRBJ1-1; a possible D gene is TRBD1 (5 bases). This TCR derives from a man aged 25 to 40 in good health. In nucleotides, the CDR3 is TGTGCCAGCAAAGGACACTTGAACACTGAAGCTTTCTTT. Its protein is CASKGHLNTEAFF.